This TCR beta chain appears in the sequencing data of a study of blood T cell repertoires in COVID-19. Background on the study: Italy, Spain and the United States were the sources of the convalescent and acute COVID-19 samples. The analysed material was cDNA or gDNA that came from T cells, B-cell-depleted T cells, or PBMCs.

In the original processing: Amplifying reference gene primers gave estimates of nucleated cell counts. Profiling relied on immunoSEQ multiplex PCR, and the TCRdb table lists in-frame clones only, not all of them. Clone size and the V and J calls come from that table; the DNA yielded D and trimming. This sample carries roughly 200,000 clones, around 81% of them seen once, and the ten largest clones take about 4.2%. Germline-derived CDR1 and CDR2 are GTSNPN and SVGIG (reference sequence). This CDR3 region has 13 residues. Trimming took 5 bases from V and 1 from J; bases not matched to a gene: 4. Sequences were obtained from peripheral blood. V is TRBV30 and J is TRBJ1-1; TRBD1 matches 7 bases. The clonotype comes from a man between 50 and 59 years old with active or convalescent COVID-19. In DNA, the CDR3 is TGTGCCTGGGACAGGGAGGGGAACACTGAAGCTTTCTTT. Amino acid sequence: CAWDREGNTEAFF. Using reference TRBV30 and TRBJ1-1 for the parts outside the CDR3, the full variable domain is SQTIHQWPATLVQPVGSPLSLECTVEGTSNPNLYWYRQAAGRGLQLLFYSVGIGQISSEVPQNLSASRPQDRQFILSSKKLLLSDSGFYLCAWDREGNTEAFFGQGTRLTVV.